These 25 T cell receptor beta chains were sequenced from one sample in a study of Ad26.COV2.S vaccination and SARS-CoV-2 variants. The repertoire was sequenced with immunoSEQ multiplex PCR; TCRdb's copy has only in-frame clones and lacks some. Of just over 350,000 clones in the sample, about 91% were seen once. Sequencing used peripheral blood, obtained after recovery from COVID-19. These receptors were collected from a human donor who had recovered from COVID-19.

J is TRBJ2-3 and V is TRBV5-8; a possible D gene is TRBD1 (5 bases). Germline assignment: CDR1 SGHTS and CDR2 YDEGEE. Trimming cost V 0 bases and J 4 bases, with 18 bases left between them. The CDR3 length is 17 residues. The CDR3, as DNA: TGTGCCAGCAGCTTGGGAAGTGTGGGGCTATCGGCAGATACGCAGTATTTT. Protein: CASSLGSVGLSADTQYF.

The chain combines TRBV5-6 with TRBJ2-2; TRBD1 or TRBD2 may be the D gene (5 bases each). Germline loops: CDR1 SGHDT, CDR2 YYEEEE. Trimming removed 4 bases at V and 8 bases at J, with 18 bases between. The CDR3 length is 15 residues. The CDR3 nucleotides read TGTGCCAGCAGCCCGCCCGGGACCCTCCGGGGGGAGCTGTTTTTT. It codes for CASSPPGTLRGELFF.

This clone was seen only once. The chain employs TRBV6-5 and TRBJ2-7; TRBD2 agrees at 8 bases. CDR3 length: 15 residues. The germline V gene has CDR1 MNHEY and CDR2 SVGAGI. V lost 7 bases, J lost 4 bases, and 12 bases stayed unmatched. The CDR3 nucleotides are TGTGCCAGCAAACAACGGGGGGGCGGTCGTTACGAGCAGTACTTC. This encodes CASKQRGGGRYEQYF.

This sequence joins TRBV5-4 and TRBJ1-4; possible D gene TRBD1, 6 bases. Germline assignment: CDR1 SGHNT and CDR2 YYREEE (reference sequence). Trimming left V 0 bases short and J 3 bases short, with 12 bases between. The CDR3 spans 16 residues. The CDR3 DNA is TGTGCCAGCAGCTTGGCGGGTGACAGGCCTAATGAAAAACTGTTTTTT. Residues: CASSLAGDRPNEKLFF.

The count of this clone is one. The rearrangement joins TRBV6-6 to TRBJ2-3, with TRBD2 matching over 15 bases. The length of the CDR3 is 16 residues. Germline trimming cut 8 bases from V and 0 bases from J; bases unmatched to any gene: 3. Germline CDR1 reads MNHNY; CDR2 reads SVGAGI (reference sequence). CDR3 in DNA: TGTGCCAGCGGACTAGCGGGGGGGATTAGCACAGATACGCAGTATTTT. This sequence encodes CASGLAGGISTDTQYF.

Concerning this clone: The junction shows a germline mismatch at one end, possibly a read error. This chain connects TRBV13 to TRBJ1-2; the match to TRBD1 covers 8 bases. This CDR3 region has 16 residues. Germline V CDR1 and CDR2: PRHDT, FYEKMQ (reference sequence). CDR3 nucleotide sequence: TGTGCCAGCAGCATAGGGGGACAGGACCGGAACTATGGCTACACCTTC. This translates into CASSIGGQDRNYGYTF.

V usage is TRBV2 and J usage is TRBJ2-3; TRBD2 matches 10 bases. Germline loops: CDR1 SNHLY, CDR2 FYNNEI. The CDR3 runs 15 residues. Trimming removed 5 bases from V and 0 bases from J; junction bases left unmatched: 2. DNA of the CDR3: TGTGCCAGCAGTAAACTAGCGGGGAGCACAGATACGCAGTATTTT. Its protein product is CASSKLAGSTDTQYF.

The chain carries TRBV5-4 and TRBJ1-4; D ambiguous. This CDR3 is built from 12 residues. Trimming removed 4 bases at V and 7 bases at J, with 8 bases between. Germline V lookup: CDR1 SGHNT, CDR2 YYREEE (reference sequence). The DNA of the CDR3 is TGTGCCAGCAGCAAGGCGGGTGAAAAACTGTTTTTT. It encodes CASSKAGEKLFF.

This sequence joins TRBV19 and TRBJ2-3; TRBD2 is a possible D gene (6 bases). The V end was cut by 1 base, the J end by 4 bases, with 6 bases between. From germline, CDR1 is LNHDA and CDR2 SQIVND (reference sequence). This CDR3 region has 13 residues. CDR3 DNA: TGTGCCAGTAGTATAGCGGGGGCAGATACGCAGTATTTT. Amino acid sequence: CASSIAGADTQYF.

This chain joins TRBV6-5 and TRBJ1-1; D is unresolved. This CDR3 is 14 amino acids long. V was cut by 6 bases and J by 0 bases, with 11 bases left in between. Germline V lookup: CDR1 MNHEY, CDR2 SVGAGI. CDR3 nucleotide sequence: TGTGCCAGCAGCACAAGGACGGTGAACACTGAAGCTTTCTTT. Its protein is CASSTRTVNTEAFF.

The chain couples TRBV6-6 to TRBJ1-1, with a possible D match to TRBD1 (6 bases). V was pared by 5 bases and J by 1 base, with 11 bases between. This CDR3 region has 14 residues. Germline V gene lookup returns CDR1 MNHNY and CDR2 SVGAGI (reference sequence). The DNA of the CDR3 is TGTGCCAGCAGTCGGTGGACAGAGAACACTGAAGCTTTCTTT. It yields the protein CASSRWTENTEAFF.

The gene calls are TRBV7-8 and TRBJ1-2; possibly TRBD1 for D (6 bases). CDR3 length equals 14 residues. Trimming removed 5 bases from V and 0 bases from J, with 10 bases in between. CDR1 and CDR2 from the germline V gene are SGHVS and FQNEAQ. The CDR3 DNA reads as TGTGCCAGCAGCCCAGGACAGCCTAACTATGGCTACACCTTC. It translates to CASSPGQPNYGYTF. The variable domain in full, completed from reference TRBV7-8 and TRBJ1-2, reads GAGVSQSPRYKVAKRGQDVALRCDPISGHVSLFWYQQALGQGPEFLTYFQNEAQLDKSGLPSDRFFAERPEGSVSTLKIQRTQQEDSAVYLCASSPGQPNYGYTFGSGTRLTVV.

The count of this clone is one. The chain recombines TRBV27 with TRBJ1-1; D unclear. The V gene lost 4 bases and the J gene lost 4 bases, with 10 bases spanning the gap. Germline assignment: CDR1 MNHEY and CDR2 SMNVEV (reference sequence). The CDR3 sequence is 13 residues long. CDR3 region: CASSSGRFTEAFF. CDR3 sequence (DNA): TGTGCCAGCAGTTCGGGTCGGTTCACTGAAGCTTTCTTT.

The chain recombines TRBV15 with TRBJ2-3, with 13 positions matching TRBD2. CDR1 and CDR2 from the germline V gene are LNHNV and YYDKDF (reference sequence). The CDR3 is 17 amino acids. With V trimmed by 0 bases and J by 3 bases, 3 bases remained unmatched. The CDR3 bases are TGTGCCACCAGCAGAGAACTAGCGGGGGGGTCAACAGATACGCAGTATTTT. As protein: CATSRELAGGSTDTQYF.

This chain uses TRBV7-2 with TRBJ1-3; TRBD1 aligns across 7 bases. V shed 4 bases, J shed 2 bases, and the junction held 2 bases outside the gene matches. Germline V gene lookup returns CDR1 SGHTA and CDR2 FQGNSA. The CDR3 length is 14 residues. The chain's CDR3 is CASSWGTAGNTIYF. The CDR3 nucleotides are TGTGCCAGCAGCTGGGGGACAGCTGGAAACACCATATATTTT.

The CDR3 here is CASRQGNHEQYF. Here the CDR3 DNA reads TGTGCCAGCAGACAGGGGAACCACGAGCAGTACTTC. This chain uses TRBV27 with TRBJ2-7; 7 nucleotides line up with TRBD1. The V gene end was trimmed by 6 bases and the J gene end by 5 bases; junction bases not matched to a gene: 4. CDR3 length equals 12 residues. CDR1 and CDR2 from the germline V gene are MNHEY and SMNVEV (reference sequence).

DNA of the CDR3: TGCGCCAGCAGTATGTGGGGGACAGATACGCAGTATTTT. Translation: CASSMWGTDTQYF. The chain has TRBV5-1 and TRBJ2-3; TRBD1 or TRBD2 may be the D gene (5 bases each). Per germline, CDR1 SGHRS and CDR2 YFSETQ. This CDR3 region has 13 residues. V was shortened by 5 bases and J by 3 bases, with 10 bases between the two germline ends.

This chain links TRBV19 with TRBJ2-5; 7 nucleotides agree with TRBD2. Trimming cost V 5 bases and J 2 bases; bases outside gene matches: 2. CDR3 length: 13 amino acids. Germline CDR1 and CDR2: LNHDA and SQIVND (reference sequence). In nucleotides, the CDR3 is TGTGCCAGTAGTGCACTAGCGCAAGAGACCCAGTACTTC. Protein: CASSALAQETQYF.

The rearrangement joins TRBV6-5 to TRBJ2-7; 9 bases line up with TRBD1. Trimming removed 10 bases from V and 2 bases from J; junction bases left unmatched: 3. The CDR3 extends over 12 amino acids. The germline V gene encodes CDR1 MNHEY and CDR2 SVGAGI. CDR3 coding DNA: TGTGCCACTAGACAGGGGGCCTACGAGCAGTACTTC. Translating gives CATRQGAYEQYF.

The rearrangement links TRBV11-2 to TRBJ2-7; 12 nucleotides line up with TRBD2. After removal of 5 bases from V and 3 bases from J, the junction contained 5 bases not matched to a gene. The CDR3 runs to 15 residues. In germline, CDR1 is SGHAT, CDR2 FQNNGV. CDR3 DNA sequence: TGTGCCAGCAGCCGAACGGGACTAGCGGGCTACGAGCAGTACTTC. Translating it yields CASSRTGLAGYEQYF.

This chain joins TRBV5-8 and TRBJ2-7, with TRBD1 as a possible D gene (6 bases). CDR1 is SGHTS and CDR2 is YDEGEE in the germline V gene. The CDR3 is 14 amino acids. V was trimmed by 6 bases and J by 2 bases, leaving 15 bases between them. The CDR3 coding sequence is TGTGCCAGCACACCAGGGACAACTCCCTACGAGCAGTACTTC. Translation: CASTPGTTPYEQYF.

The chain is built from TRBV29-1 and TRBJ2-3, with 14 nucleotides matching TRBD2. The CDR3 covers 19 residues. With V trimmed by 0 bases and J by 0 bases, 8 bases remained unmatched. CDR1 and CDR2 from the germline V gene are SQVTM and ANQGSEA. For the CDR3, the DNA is TGCAGCGTTGAAGACGGACTAGCGGGGGGCCAGTTAAGCACAGATACGCAGTATTTT. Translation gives CSVEDGLAGGQLSTDTQYF.

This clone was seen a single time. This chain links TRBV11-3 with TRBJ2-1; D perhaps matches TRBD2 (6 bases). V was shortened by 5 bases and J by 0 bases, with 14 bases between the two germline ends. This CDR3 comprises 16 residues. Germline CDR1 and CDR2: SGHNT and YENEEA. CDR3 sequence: CASSAGFLSSYNEQFF. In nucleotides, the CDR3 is TGTGCCAGCAGCGCGGGATTTTTGAGCTCCTACAATGAGCAGTTCTTC.

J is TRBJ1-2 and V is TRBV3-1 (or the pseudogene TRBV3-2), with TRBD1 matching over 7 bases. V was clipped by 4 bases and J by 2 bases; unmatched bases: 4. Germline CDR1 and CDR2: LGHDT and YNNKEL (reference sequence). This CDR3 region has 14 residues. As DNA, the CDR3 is TGTGCCAGCAGCCGCGCAGGGGGGAACTATGGCTACACCTTC. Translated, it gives CASSRAGGNYGYTF.

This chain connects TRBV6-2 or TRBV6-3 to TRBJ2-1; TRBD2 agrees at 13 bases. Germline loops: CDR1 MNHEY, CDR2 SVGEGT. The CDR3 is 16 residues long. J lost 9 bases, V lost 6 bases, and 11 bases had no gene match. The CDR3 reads CASSHALAGGPGEQFF. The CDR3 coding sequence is TGTGCCAGCAGCCACGCACTAGCGGGGGGGCCAGGTGAGCAGTTCTTC.